The next 23 T cell receptor beta chains were all read from a single sample in a study of CD8 T cells in Susac syndrome. Random hexamers primed reverse transcription of about 0.45 to 1 ug RNA. TCRdb ran MiXCR on the immunoSEQ multiplex PCR reads and lists one entry per CDR3 protein. Of approximately 210,000 distinct CDR3 sequences listed, 85% to 95% were seen once; the top ten hold 0.15% to 0.2%. Sequenced: CD4+ T cells from PBMCs. Receptor source: a human donor with Susac syndrome.

The chain has TRBV7-9 and TRBJ2-7; D is perhaps TRBD1 (6 bases). The length of the CDR3 is 14 residues. Trimming removed 0 bases at V and 5 bases at J, with 11 bases between. Looked up from germline, CDR1 is SEHNR and CDR2 is FQNEAQ (reference sequence). For the CDR3, the DNA is TGTGCCAGCAGCTTAGCCACAGGGCCCCACGAGCAGTACTTC. Translating it yields CASSLATGPHEQYF. The full variable domain, in which reference TRBV7-9 and TRBJ2-7 provide the parts outside the CDR3, is DTGVSQNPRHKITKRGQNVTFRCDPISEHNRLYWYRQTLGQGPEFLTYFQNEAQLEKSRLLSDRFSAERPKGSFSTLEIQRTEQGDSAMYLCASSLATGPHEQYFGPGTRLTVT.

CDR3 loop: CASSLGGGTLGEKLFF. The CDR3 coding sequence is TGCGCCAGCAGCCTTGGAGGGGGGACCCTCGGGGAAAAACTGTTTTTT. This sequence joins TRBV5-1 and TRBJ1-4; possibly TRBD1 for D (6 bases). Per the germline V gene, CDR1 is SGHRS and CDR2 is YFSETQ. Trimming pared 4 bases from V and 8 bases from J, leaving 21 bases between. CDR3 size: 16 residues.

The rearrangement links TRBV5-4 to TRBJ2-2; TRBD2 agrees at 9 bases. This CDR3 contains 15 residues. V lost 1 base, J lost 5 bases, and 3 bases stayed unmatched. CDR1 is SGHNT and CDR2 is YYREEE in the germline V gene (reference sequence). CDR3 loop: CASSLILAGTGELFF. Here the CDR3 DNA reads TGTGCCAGCAGCTTGATCCTAGCGGGGACCGGGGAGCTGTTTTTT.

The chain recombines TRBV29-1 with TRBJ1-2; D ambiguous. Germline V lookup: CDR1 SQVTM, CDR2 ANQGSEA. The CDR3 totals 12 residues. Trimming took off 3 bases at V and 6 bases at J, with 11 bases between the two ends. DNA of the CDR3: TGCAGCGTTGAGGTCGGCAGGAATGGCTACACCTTC. This translates into CSVEVGRNGYTF.

The genes are TRBV4-1 and TRBJ2-2; D might be TRBD1 (6 bases). The CDR3 extends over 15 amino acids. CDR1 and CDR2 from the germline V gene are MGHRA and YSYEKL. V was clipped by 0 bases and J by 8 bases, with 13 bases between them. The CDR3 DNA reads as TGCGCCAGCAGCCAAGATTGGCCAGGGGCGGGGGAGCTGTTTTTT. This encodes CASSQDWPGAGELFF.

This clonotype occurred once. The chain joins TRBV20-1 to TRBJ1-1; 10 bases map to TRBD1. Germline-derived CDR1 and CDR2 are DFQATT and SNEGSKA (reference sequence). The ends lost 3 bases at V and 11 bases at J; junction bases unmatched: 12. This CDR3 comprises 14 residues. CDR3 sequence (DNA): TGCAGTGCTAGCTCCAGCGGACAGGGGGGTCCGGCTTTCTTT. Its protein is CSASSSGQGGPAFF.

The J gene is TRBJ2-3, the V gene TRBV30; maybe TRBD1 (6 bases). This CDR3 has 15 residues. The germline V gene has CDR1 GTSNPN and CDR2 SVGIG (reference sequence). V dropped 5 bases and J dropped 1 base, with 16 bases sitting between them. CDR3 nucleotides: TGTGCCTGGTCTAGACAGGTGATCCGCACAGATACGCAGTATTTT. Translation gives CAWSRQVIRTDTQYF.

The rearrangement links TRBV2 to TRBJ2-5, with D possibly TRBD1 on 5 matching bases. The V gene lost 4 bases and the J gene lost 1 base, with 10 bases spanning the gap. Germline CDR1 and CDR2: SNHLY and FYNNEI. The CDR3 sequence is 14 residues long. The DNA for the CDR3 is TGTGCCAGCAGTGTGGAACAGGCCCAAGAGACCCAGTACTTC. Its protein product is CASSVEQAQETQYF.

This clonotype showed up just once. The chain couples TRBV20-1 to TRBJ1-3; unclear D gene. V was cut by 0 bases and J by 0 bases, with 6 bases left in between. The CDR3 runs to 14 residues. Germline V lookup: CDR1 DFQATT, CDR2 SNEGSKA (reference sequence). The CDR3 DNA follows: TGCAGTGCTAGAGATTACGGCTCTGGAAACACCATATATTTT. It translates to CSARDYGSGNTIYF.

The chain employs TRBV9 and TRBJ2-7; D is uncertain. CDR1 and CDR2 from the germline V gene are SGDLS and YYNGEE. The V end lost 0 bases, the J end lost 2 bases, and 9 bases lay between the germline ends. This CDR3 spans 14 amino acids. The CDR3 is CASSVGTTTYEQYF. Here the CDR3 DNA reads TGTGCCAGCAGCGTAGGTACAACGACCTACGAGCAGTACTTC.

The J gene is TRBJ1-6, the V gene TRBV12-3 or TRBV12-4; TRBD1 might be the D (5 bases). The CDR3 contains 15 residues. Deletions cut 1 base from V and 13 bases from J, with 17 bases between. DNA of the CDR3: TGTGCCAGCAGTTTAGTCGGGGCGCAGTCCGCCCCCCTCCACTTT. This sequence encodes CASSLVGAQSAPLHF.

This chain uses TRBV19 with TRBJ2-5, with D perhaps matching TRBD1 (5 bases). V lost 6 bases to trimming and J lost 2 bases, with 16 bases between them. CDR3 length equals 15 residues. Germline CDR1 LNHDA, CDR2 SQIVND (reference sequence). Written as DNA, the CDR3 is TGTGCCAGTAGCACGCTACAGGAGACTCAAGAGACCCAGTACTTC. Protein sequence: CASSTLQETQETQYF. Based on the CDR3 plus reference TRBV19 and TRBJ2-5, the full variable domain is DGGITQSPKYLFRKEGQNVTLSCEQNLNHDAMYWYRQDPGQGLRLIYYSQIVNDFQKGDIAEGYSVSREKKESFPLTVTSAQKNPTAFYLCASSTLQETQETQYFGPGTRLLVL.

This rearrangement joins TRBV29-1 to TRBJ2-3; 12 bases are a match to TRBD1. Germline V lookup: CDR1 SQVTM, CDR2 ANQGSEA. The CDR3 spans 15 residues. V gave up 7 bases and J gave up 4 bases; unmatched junction bases: 9. CDR3 amino acids: CSAAVGQGAADTQYF. For the CDR3, the DNA is TGCAGCGCTGCCGTGGGACAGGGGGCAGCAGATACGCAGTATTTT.

The chain is built from TRBV12-3 or TRBV12-4 and TRBJ2-6, with D unresolved. The germline V and J ends were trimmed by 5 bases and 0 bases, with 5 bases remaining between them. This CDR3 comprises 14 residues. Written as DNA, the CDR3 is TGTGCCAGCAGTGGCGACTCTGGGGCCAACGTCCTGACTTTC. This codes for CASSGDSGANVLTF.

The CDR3 is CSASSGAGRDQYF. The CDR3 nucleotides read TGCAGTGCCTCGAGCGGGGCGGGTCGGGACCAGTACTTC. The chain carries TRBV20-1 and TRBJ2-5; 7 bases are shared with TRBD2. There are 13 residues in the CDR3. J gave up 10 bases and V 6 bases, and 14 bases lay outside the gene matches. Germline V lookup: CDR1 DFQATT, CDR2 SNEGSKA (reference sequence).

The chain joins TRBV7-2 to TRBJ1-5, with 7 bases identical to TRBD1. Germline-derived CDR1 and CDR2 are SGHTA and FQGNSA. The CDR3 contains 16 residues. The V and J ends lost 1 base and 6 bases, in that order; junction bases with no gene match: 9. The CDR3: CASSLDGQGGTQPQHF. Written as DNA, the CDR3 is TGTGCCAGCAGCTTAGACGGGCAGGGGGGGACTCAGCCCCAGCATTTT.

The rearrangement joins TRBV10-3 to TRBJ1-2; no clear D. The germline V and J ends were trimmed by 4 bases and 4 bases, with 10 bases remaining between them. The germline CDR1 and CDR2 sequences are ENHRY and SYGVKD. This CDR3 spans 13 amino acids. In DNA, the CDR3 is TGTGCCATCAGTGGTGAGCCTTCCTATGGCTACACCTTC. Translating it yields CAISGEPSYGYTF.

This CDR3 reads CSVLVNGETQYF. CDR3 sequence (DNA): TGCAGCGTTCTAGTAAACGGGGAGACCCAGTACTTC. V gene TRBV29-1 combines with J gene TRBJ2-5, with no clear D. The CDR3 extends over 12 amino acids. Trimming removed 5 bases at V and 5 bases at J, with 12 bases between. CDR1 and CDR2 from the germline V gene are SQVTM and ANQGSEA.

This rearrangement joins TRBV7-2 to TRBJ2-5, with 8 bases identical to TRBD2. CDR3 length equals 17 residues. Germline-derived CDR1 and CDR2 are SGHTA and FQGNSA. Trimming at V came to 1 base and at J to 3 bases, leaving 10 bases not matched to a gene. As DNA, the CDR3 is TGTGCCAGCAGCTTAGAGGTTATGGGAGCGGGGGAAGAGACCCAGTACTTC. This sequence encodes CASSLEVMGAGEETQYF.

The chain carries TRBV20-1 and TRBJ2-5, with D possibly TRBD1 on 5 matching bases. Germline V gives CDR1 DFQATT, CDR2 SNEGSKA (reference sequence). V was trimmed by 0 bases and J by 2 bases, leaving 13 bases between them. CDR3 length equals 15 residues. The CDR3 protein is CSARDGATPQETQYF. The CDR3 DNA is TGCAGTGCTAGAGATGGGGCAACTCCACAAGAGACCCAGTACTTC.

The chain has TRBV7-3 and TRBJ2-3; TRBD1 is a possible D gene (5 bases). In germline, CDR1 is SGHTA, CDR2 FQGTGA. The V and J ends lost 5 bases and 6 bases respectively, with 12 bases between them. The CDR3 sequence is 13 residues long. The CDR3 spells CASSKQALDTQYF. CDR3 sequence (DNA): TGTGCCAGCAGCAAACAGGCGCTGGATACGCAGTATTTT.

V is TRBV7-2 and J is TRBJ2-1, with D possibly TRBD1 on 5 matching bases. The length of the CDR3 is 13 residues. V lost 5 bases, J lost 8 bases, and 13 bases lay in between. CDR1 and CDR2 from the germline V gene are SGHTA and FQGNSA. The DNA for the CDR3 is TGTGCCAGCAGCACTCGACAGAGGCATGAGCAGTTCTTC. Translation: CASSTRQRHEQFF.

This chain links TRBV5-4 with TRBJ1-2, with 7 nucleotides matching TRBD1. The CDR3 has 17 amino acids. J lost 2 bases, V lost 3 bases, and 13 bases had no gene match. Germline V CDR1 and CDR2: SGHNT, YYREEE (reference sequence). In DNA, the CDR3 is TGTGCCAGCAGCTCGGGCGGGGACAGACCCTCCAACTATGGCTACACCTTC. Its protein product is CASSSGGDRPSNYGYTF. The whole variable domain, remainder taken from reference TRBV5-4 and TRBJ1-2, is ETGVTQSPTHLIKTRGQQVTLRCSSQSGHNTVSWYQQALGQGPQFIFQYYREEENGRGNFPPRFSGLQFPNYSSELNVNALELDDSALYLCASSSGGDRPSNYGYTFGSGTRLTVV.